The sequence of this TCR beta chain was determined in a study of fetal regulatory T cell absence and autoimmunity. Clones were sequenced by immunoSEQ multiplex PCR, and TCRdb holds only the in-frame ones, with some missing. The sample shows some 44,000 clones, around 85% of them seen only once. The V gene's germline CDR1 is DFQATT and CDR2 SNEGSKA (reference sequence). The CDR3 consists of 11 residues. V was shortened by 1 base and J by 4 bases, with 5 bases between the two germline ends. V gene TRBV20-1 combines with J gene TRBJ2-7; no clear D. The clonotype originates from a newborn boy with IPEX syndrome. Sequenced input: cord blood. The CDR3 loop is CSARGQYEQYF. In DNA, the CDR3 is TGCAGTGCTAGAGGCCAATACGAGCAGTACTTC.